Listed below are T cell receptor beta chains from one sample, sequenced in a study of memory CD4+ T cells and cytomegalovirus serostatus. Measured with immunoSEQ multiplex PCR; TCRdb has only the in-frame clones, and not every one. The sample has some 66,000 clones, 76% seen once. Specimen: memory CD4+ T cells from blood. The receptors originated from an adult in good health and CMV-seropositive. CDR3s include the opening cysteine and the closing phenylalanine or tryptophan. The D gene is left open where the match is weak. The size entry is marked missing in some rows and otherwise reads once, few, many or a size class.

j_call clone_size d_call v_call cdr3_nt cdr3_aa
TRBJ1-5 NA TRBD1 TRBV19 TGTGCCATTTCACAGGGGGTCGGCAATCAGCCCCAGCATTTT CAISQGVGNQPQHF
TRBJ1-2 NA NA TRBV5-4 TGTGCCAGCAGCCCTAATACAGGGTATGGCTACACCTTC CASSPNTGYGYTF
TRBJ2-7 NA NA TRBV7-7 TGTGCCAGCAGCTACCGTTCAGGGCACGAGCAGTACTTC CASSYRSGHEQYF
TRBJ2-7 NA TRBD1 TRBV28 TGTGCCAGCATACAAGTGACAGGGGGAGAGCAGTACTTC CASIQVTGGEQYF
TRBJ2-7 NA NA TRBV30 TGTGCCTGGAGTGTCGGTCAGGGGACCTACGAGCAGTACTTC CAWSVGQGTYEQYF
TRBJ2-1 NA NA TRBV10-1 TGCGCCAGCAGAGTACCTGGGCAGTTCTTC CASRVPGQFF
TRBJ2-1 NA NA TRBV28 TGTGCCAGCAGTTTGATCCGGGGGGCCATTGACAATGAGCAGTTCTTC CASSLIRGAIDNEQFF
TRBJ2-7 NA TRBD2 TRBV18 TGTGCCAGCTCACCCCTGACTAGCGGGAGGTACGAGCAGTACTTC CASSPLTSGRYEQYF
TRBJ1-1 few NA TRBV29-1 TGCAGCGTTGTGGCAGGGTTGGGAGTTATGAACACTGAAGCTTTCTTT CSVVAGLGVMNTEAFF
TRBJ1-6 NA NA TRBV18 TGTGCCAGCTCACCCTCCGAGGTTGGGAGATCACCCCTCCACTTT CASSPSEVGRSPLHF
TRBJ1-1 NA TRBD1 TRBV27 TGTGCCAGCAGTAGGCTCGGACAGGGCCAAGGGATGAACACTGAAGCTTTCTTT CASSRLGQGQGMNTEAFF